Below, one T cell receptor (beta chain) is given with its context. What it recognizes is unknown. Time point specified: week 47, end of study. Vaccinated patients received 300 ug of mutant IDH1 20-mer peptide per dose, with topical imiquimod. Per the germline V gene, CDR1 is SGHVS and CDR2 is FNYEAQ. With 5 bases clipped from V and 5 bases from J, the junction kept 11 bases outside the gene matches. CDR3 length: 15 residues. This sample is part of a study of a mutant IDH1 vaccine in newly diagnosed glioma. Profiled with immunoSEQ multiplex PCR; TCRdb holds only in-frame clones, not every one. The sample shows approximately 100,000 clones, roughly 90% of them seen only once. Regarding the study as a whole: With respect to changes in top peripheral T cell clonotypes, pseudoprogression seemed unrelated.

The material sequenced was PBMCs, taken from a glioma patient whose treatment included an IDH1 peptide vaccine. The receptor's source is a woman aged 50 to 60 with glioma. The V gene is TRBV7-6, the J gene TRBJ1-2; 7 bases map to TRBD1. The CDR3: CASSPGAGTDYGYTF. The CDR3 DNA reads TGTGCCAGCAGCCCGGGCGCGGGGACAGATTATGGCTACACCTTC.